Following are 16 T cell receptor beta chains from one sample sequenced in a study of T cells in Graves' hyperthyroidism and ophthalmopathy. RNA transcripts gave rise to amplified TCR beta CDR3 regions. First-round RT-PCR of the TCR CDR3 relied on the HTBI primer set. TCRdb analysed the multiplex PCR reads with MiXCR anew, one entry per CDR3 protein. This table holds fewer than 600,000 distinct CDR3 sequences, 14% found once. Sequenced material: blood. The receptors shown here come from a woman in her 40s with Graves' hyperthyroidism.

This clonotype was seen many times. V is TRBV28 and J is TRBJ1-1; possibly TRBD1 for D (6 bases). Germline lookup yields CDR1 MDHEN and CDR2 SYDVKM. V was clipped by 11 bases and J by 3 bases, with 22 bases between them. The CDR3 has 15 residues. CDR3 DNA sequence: TGTGCCGCGCCCCGGGACACCAAAAAGGACACTGAAGCTTTCTTT. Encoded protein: CAAPRDTKKDTEAFF.

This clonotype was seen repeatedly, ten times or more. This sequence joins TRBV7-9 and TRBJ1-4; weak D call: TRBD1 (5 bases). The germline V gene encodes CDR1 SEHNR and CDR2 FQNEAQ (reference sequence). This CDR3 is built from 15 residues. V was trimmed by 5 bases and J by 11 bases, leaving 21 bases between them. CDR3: CASSPGDGGPGKLFF. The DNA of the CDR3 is TGTGCCAGCAGCCCCGGGGACGGAGGTCCTGGGAAACTGTTTTTT.

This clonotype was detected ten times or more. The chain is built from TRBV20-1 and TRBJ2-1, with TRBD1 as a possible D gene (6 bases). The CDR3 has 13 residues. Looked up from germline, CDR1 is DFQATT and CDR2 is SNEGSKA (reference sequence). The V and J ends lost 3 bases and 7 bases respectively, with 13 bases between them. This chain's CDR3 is CSASQGLRNEQFF. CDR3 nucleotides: TGCAGTGCTAGCCAGGGGTTAAGGAATGAGCAGTTCTTC.

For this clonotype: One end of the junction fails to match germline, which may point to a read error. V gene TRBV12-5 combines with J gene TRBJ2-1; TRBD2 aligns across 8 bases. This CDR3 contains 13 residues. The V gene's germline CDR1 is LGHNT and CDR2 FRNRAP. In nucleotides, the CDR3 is TGTGCTAGTGGTTTGGAACTAGCGGCCCGGGTAGTCTTC. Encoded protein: CASGLELAARVVF.

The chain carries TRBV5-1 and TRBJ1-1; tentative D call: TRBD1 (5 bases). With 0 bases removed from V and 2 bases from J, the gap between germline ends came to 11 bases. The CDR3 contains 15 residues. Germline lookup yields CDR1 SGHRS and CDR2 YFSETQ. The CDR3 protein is CASSLGPGPNTEAFF. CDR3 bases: TGCGCCAGCAGCTTGGGCCCAGGGCCCAACACTGAAGCTTTCTTT.

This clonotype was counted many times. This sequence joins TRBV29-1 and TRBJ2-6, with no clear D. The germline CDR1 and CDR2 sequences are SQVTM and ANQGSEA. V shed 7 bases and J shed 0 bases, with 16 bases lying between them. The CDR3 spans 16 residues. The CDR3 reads CSAFTDGDSGANVLTF. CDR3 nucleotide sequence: TGCAGCGCTTTCACGGACGGAGACTCTGGGGCCAACGTCCTGACTTTC.

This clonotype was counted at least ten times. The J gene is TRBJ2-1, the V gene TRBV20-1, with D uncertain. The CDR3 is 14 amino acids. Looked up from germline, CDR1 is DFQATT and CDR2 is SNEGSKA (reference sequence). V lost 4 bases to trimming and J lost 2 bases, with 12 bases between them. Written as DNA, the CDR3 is TGCAGTGCTATCGGACCGCCGACCTACAATGAGCAGTTCTTC. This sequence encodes CSAIGPPTYNEQFF.

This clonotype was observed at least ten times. This chain's CDR3 is CASSLGQTLDEQFF. Here the CDR3 DNA reads TGTGCCAGCAGCTTAGGCCAGACTTTGGATGAGCAGTTCTTC. The chain couples TRBV11-3 to TRBJ2-1, with D unclear. CDR3 length equals 14 residues. Trimming took 1 base from V and 8 from J, leaving 12 bases between them. Germline values: CDR1 SGHNT, CDR2 YENEEA. Full variable domain (outside the CDR3, taken from reference TRBV11-3 and TRBJ2-1): EAGVVQSPRYKIIEKKQPVAFWCNPISGHNTLYWYLQNLGQGPELLIRYENEEAVDDSQLPKDRFSAERLKGVDSTLKIQPAELGDSAVYLCASSLGQTLDEQFFGPGTRLTVL.

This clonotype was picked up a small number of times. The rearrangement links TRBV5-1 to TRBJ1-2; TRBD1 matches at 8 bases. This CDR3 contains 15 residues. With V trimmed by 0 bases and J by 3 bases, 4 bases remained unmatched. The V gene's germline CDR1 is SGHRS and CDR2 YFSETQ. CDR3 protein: CASSLVVQGDYGYTF. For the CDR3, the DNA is TGCGCCAGCAGCTTGGTGGTACAGGGGGACTATGGCTACACCTTC.

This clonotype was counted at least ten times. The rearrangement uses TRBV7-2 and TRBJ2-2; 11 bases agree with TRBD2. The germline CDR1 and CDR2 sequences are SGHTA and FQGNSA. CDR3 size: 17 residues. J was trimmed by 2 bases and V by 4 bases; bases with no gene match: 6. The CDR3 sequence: CASSSHSGRENTGELFF. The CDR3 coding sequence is TGTGCCAGCAGCTCCCATAGCGGGAGGGAAAACACCGGGGAGCTGTTTTTT.

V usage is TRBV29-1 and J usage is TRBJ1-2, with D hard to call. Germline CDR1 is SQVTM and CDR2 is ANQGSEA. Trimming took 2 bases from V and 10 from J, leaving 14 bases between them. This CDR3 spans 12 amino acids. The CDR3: CSVEFSSSDYTF. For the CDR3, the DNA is TGCAGCGTTGAATTTAGCAGCTCCGACTACACCTTC.

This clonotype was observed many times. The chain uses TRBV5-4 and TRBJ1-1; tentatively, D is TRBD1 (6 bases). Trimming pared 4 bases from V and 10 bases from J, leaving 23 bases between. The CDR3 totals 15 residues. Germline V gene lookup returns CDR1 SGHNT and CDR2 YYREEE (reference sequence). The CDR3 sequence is CASSPEPQGWEGAFF. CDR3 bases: TGTGCCAGCAGCCCCGAACCACAGGGTTGGGAGGGAGCTTTCTTT.

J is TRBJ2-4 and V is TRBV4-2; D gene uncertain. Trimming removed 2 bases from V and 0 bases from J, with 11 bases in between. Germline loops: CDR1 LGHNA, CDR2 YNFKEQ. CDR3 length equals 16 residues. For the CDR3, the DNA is TGTGCCAGCAGCCAAAACGTTAGGCTAGCCAAAAACATTCAGTACTTC. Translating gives CASSQNVRLAKNIQYF.

This CDR3 reads CASSSRFTPNTGELFF. In nucleotides, the CDR3 is TGTGCCAGCAGCTCCCGATTCACTCCCAACACCGGGGAGCTGTTTTTT. V and J are TRBV9 and TRBJ2-2; D call uncertain. The CDR3 length is 16 residues. V lost 4 bases, J lost 2 bases, and 15 bases lay in between. Germline V gives CDR1 SGDLS, CDR2 YYNGEE.

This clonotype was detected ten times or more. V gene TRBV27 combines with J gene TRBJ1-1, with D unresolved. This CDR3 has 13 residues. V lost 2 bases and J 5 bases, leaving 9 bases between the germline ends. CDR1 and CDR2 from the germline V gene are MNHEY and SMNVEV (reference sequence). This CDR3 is CASSLARWTEAFF. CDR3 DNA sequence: TGTGCCAGCAGTTTAGCGAGGTGGACTGAAGCTTTCTTT.

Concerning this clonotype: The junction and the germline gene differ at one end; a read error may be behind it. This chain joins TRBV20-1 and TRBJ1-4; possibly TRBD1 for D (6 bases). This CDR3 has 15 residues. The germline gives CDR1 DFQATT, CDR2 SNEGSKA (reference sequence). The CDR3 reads CSARDQTGGDEELFF. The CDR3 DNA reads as TGCAGTGCTAGAGACCAGACAGGAGGGGATGAAGAACTGTTTTTT.